The sequence of this T cell receptor beta chain was determined in a study of cytomegalovirus exposure and HLA in healthy donors (dated by TCRdb to the late 2010s). Concerning the study at large: According to an earlier analysis of 550 to 750 of the donors, about 170 million T cells yielded 117 million unique TCR beta sequences and about 300 Gb of sequence data. Approximately 300 gigabases of sequencing data and 91 million or so unique TCR sequences made up an early release that covered over 550 HLA-typed donors. Of the roughly 390 genotyped donors, 80% to 90% were placed in the genetic ancestry cluster associated with self-reported Caucasian donors. The study aimed to test whether cataloging public T cell receptors could reveal signatures of past pathogen exposure. The T cell repertoires of several hundred subjects were profiled by immunosequencing and related to cytomegalovirus serostatus. Along with the roughly 670-subject first cohort, a separate validation cohort of over a hundred different subjects was used. To predict cytomegalovirus infection status, the study brought together high-throughput TCR immunosequencing, statistical association of individual TCRs with disease status, and machine learning. In a later analysis, previously published TCR beta repertoires from some 640 donors were re-analyzed and high-resolution HLA genotyping was added so that TCR occurrence patterns could be studied. Rather than drawing on any new phenotypic data, the later analysis identified candidate immune exposures from TCR beta sequences and the way those sequences occurred across donors. In an earlier analysis of more than 550 of the donors, high-throughput TCR beta sequencing was used to judge whether each TCR beta V gene segment behaved as functional or pseudogenic. Alongside the repertoire data, information on donor age, sex, ethnicity and CMV serostatus was compiled. A later genetic analysis used genome-wide SNP genotypes for 398 of the 666 donors, treating that subset as a discovery cohort. Every discovery cohort repertoire had been produced on one sequencing platform. HLA typing covered class I and class II loci at four-digit resolution. Typing coverage varied by locus: about 629-640 donors for A, B, C, DRB1 and DQB1; about 520 for DQA1; 600 to 610 for DPA1; under 490 for DPB1. Because of strong linkage in the cohort, roughly five DR-DQ haplotypes were treated as single units for association and clustering. Among 300 to 500 genotyped donors of the cohort, an average of about 240,000 unique TCR beta nucleotide sequences was sequenced per donor, of which about 18% were non-productive.

In total, about 650 healthy bone marrow donors made up the cohort. At the time of sampling, all cohort members were nominally healthy, though unrecorded immune exposures were likely present. The donor tested CMV seronegative and was one of the 352 seronegative cohort members. Every donor gave a peripheral blood sample, and the peripheral blood mononuclear cells from that sample were used for TCR beta sequencing. Genomic DNA extraction from the blood cell samples was performed with the Qiagen DNeasy Blood Extraction Kit. What the research found in general, with its limitations: A further reported finding was that TCR beta sequences accurately predicted the HLA-A and HLA-B alleles for most subjects in the first cohort. A later analysis found that TCR association rates varied across HLA loci, with DRB1 alleles showing the most associated TCRs and HLA-C alleles the fewest. Most CMV-associated TCR beta chains appeared to be HLA-restricted in a later analysis, and the HLA associations seemed to be driven largely by CMV exposure. A total of about 150 TCR beta chains were listed by the study as associated with cytomegalovirus. The authors suggested that the approach could potentially be extended to other disease states and immunological phenotypes. HLA typing was unavailable for some donors at each locus, so association tests used only the typed subset. Most TCR sequences were seen in very few donors, while some public TCRs were found in many individuals. In a later genetic analysis, fewer N-insertions in productive TCRs were reported among donors in an Asian-associated ancestry cluster than the roughly 670-donor mean. Strong co-occurrence of HLA alleles, especially DR and DQ, made assigning TCR associations to individual alleles difficult. Presence/absence analyses assumed roughly uniform sequencing depth across donors, an assumption that may not hold. V-gene and J-gene trimming of TCR beta chains was associated with a missense DCLRE1C variant in a later genetic analysis, and the association was replicated in an independent cohort. This cohort had only TCR beta chains sequenced, and the lack of alpha or paired-chain data limited which features could be detected. The sequencing pipeline was judged likely to have produced a cluster of highly shared sequence variants as a technical artifact. Cytomegalovirus status was reported to be diagnosed by the classifier with high specificity and sensitivity in both the original and validation cohorts. Linkage disequilibrium might explain the correlated functional status among segregating V segments, but an unknown experimental factor could not be excluded. Some IMGT-functional V segments, including TRBV6-2 and TRBV6-3, could not be told apart with the 87-base-pair reads, so those segments were excluded. In a later analysis, 16,951 TCR beta sequences were associated with specific HLA alleles at a false discovery rate of 0.05. Because counts were too low, roughly 16 rarely observed V segments, including chromosome 9 orphons, were left out of the earlier analysis of a few hundred of the donors. Immune exposure information for the cohort was limited to CMV serostatus. In vitro tests confirmed that a few of the cytomegalovirus-associated TCR beta chains recognize cytomegalovirus antigens. Compared with equally common non-associated chains, HLA-associated TCR beta chains in a later analysis were more clonally expanded and had lower generation probabilities. Several of the top co-occurrence clusters appeared to be linked to parvovirus B19, influenza, CMV and Epstein-Barr virus, according to a later analysis. An earlier analysis of approximately 570 of the donors showed that most TCR beta V segments appeared in productive rearrangements either about 87% or about 30% of the time, which broadly matched IMGT annotations.

Turning to this clone: This receptor's antigen is unknown. Within one base of it there is no much larger clone, and no base qualities were kept.

From a lookup of the germline V gene, CDR1 and CDR2 are SGHDT and YYEEEE. The CDR3 goes from the cysteine to the phenylalanine over 16 residues. Solely the CDR3 DNA is kept, with 48 bases framed from the first base. A distance of 12 bases separates the germline ends of V and J, which lose 0 bases and 2 bases respectively. The method was the immunoSEQ multiplex PCR assay. For the multiplex PCR, a mixture combining 60 forward primers for TCR Vbeta segments and 13 reverse primers for TCR Jbeta segments was used. Amplification of the CDR3 region of rearranged TCR beta genes was performed with a multiplex PCR assay on genomic DNA. The Illumina HiSeq System was used to sequence the amplified TCR beta libraries as 87-base-pair reads. As for how the authors treated the data: Across the 600 to 700 repertoires, a later analysis counted 78 million or so unique TCR beta chains, 9.5 million to 13 million of which were shared by at least two donors. A nearest-neighbor algorithm error-corrected the raw reads and collapsed the reads into unique sequences, merging closely related sequences to remove PCR and sequencing errors. Alignment of CDR3 sequences to IMGT reference sequences was used to assign V, D and J gene segments. For a sequence to be retained, a match of at least six nucleotides to both a V gene segment and a J gene segment was required. Rearrangements were called productive when the CDR3 lacked stop codons and stayed in frame with V and J; all others were non-productive. Following IMGT convention, CDR3 was defined as the stretch from the second conserved V-encoded cysteine to the conserved J-encoded phenylalanine. The earlier analysis of about 590 of the donors excluded sequences that lacked an unambiguous match to a single V gene segment. In an earlier analysis of several hundred of the donors, V segments were called functional above 56.7% productive rearrangements and were called segregating when the between-donor standard deviation exceeded 5%. A statistical classification framework was built for diagnosing cytomegalovirus status from the catalog of TCR beta chain sequences. In a later analysis, V and J genes were assigned by comparing TCR nucleotide sequences against IMGT/GENE-DB human TR gene sequences. Using the TCRdist pipeline, a later analysis assigned CDR3 sequences along with most-parsimonious VDJ recombination scenarios. In a later analysis, each TCR beta chain was defined by its CDR3 amino acid sequence together with its V-gene family, and reads without a unique V-gene family were excluded. To address suspected cross-contamination and a sequencing artifact, a later analysis removed 592 highly shared, low-generation-probability nucleotide sequences. In a later analysis, a clonal expansion index was calculated for each public chain from normalized within-repertoire ranks of inferred template counts. Generation probabilities in a later analysis came from a VDJ recombination model fitted to out-of-frame rearrangements, and those results were checked against IGoR. A later analysis scored TCR-TCR, TCR-HLA and TCR-CMV co-occurrence with hypergeometric tests, applying a repertoire-size bias correction to TCR pairs. A later analysis estimated false discovery rates by permuting HLA or CMV assignments 20 times. In a later analysis, co-occurring TCRs were grouped using DBSCAN, with TCRdist sequence similarity added in when clustering inside HLA-allele-positive subsets. Co-occurrence clustering excluded repertoires with fewer than 30,000 or more than 120,000 public chains, plus five with anomalous nucleotide sharing. Sourced from immuneACCESS, this table was stored by TCRdb with only in-frame sequences that have V and J called. A share of the clones is absent; for the studies checked, an unresolved V gene accounts for under half, and the remainder has no known explanation. That table furnishes V, J and clone size, whereas the DNA furnished D and trimming. Across this sample there are about 130,000 clones, with around three quarters seen only once. The top ten clonotypes cover roughly 5% of the sample.

The source of this sequence is a man aged 30 to 39 in good health and CMV-seronegative. Sequenced input: PBMCs. The rearranged segments are TRBV5-6 and TRBJ2-4, and perhaps TRBD1 as D gene, on 6 matching bases. The bases are TGTGCCAGCAGCTTGGACACAGGGTTCACCAAAAACATTCAGTACTTC. Translated, this is CASSLDTGFTKNIQYF. Outside the CDR3, residues come from the reference TRBV5-6 and TRBJ2-4 proteins, so the full variable domain is: DAGVTQSPTHLIKTRGQQVTLRCSPKSGHDTVSWYQQALGQGPQFIFQYYEEEERQRGNFPDRFSGHQFPNYSSELNVNALLLGDSALYLCASSLDTGFTKNIQYFGAGTRLSVL.